This T cell receptor beta chain was sequenced during a study of identical twins. Template switching added a universal primer binding site, and final cDNA carried unique molecular identifiers. TCRdb independently ran MiXCR on the 5' RACE reads; one entry per CDR3 protein. The sample has roughly 150,000 distinct CDR3 sequences, around 3.5% seen once. CDR3 size: 13 residues. The germline CDR1 and CDR2 sequences are SQVTM and ANQGSEA. The V gene lost 2 bases and the J gene lost 5 bases, with 12 bases spanning the gap. Study findings and constraints: There is a chance that invariant MAIT and iNKT cells partially muddied zero-insertion analyses.

This clonotype was observed many times. Antigen: not known. The genes are TRBV29-1 and TRBJ2-5, with D possibly matching TRBD1 (6 bases). This clonotype was sampled from a man aged 18 to 29 in good health. What was sequenced was memory T cells sorted from blood. CDR3 region: CSVEQGLGETQYF. CDR3 in DNA: TGCAGCGTTGAACAGGGGCTCGGTGAGACCCAGTACTTC.